The 30 T cell receptor beta chains below all came from one sample that was sequenced in a study of cytomegalovirus exposure and HLA in healthy donors. Primers: 60 Vbeta forward and 13 Jbeta reverse. Sequencing was performed with immunoSEQ multiplex PCR; in TCRdb, only in-frame clones are kept and a portion is missing. Listed are around 100,000 clones; 0.55% to 0.6% falls within the top ten. Source material: PBMCs. The origin of the receptors is a man aged 50 to 59 in good health and CMV-seronegative.

The rearrangement uses TRBV4-2 and TRBJ2-7; 9 bases agree with TRBD2. Germline CDR1 and CDR2: LGHNA and YNFKEQ. V lost 0 bases, J lost 3 bases, and 12 bases stayed unmatched. This CDR3 is 18 amino acids long. Written as DNA, the CDR3 is TGTGCCAGCAGCCAAGAAACCCCCGGGGCTAGCGGGATCTACGAGCAGTACTTC. Protein: CASSQETPGASGIYEQYF.

The chain couples TRBV6-1 to TRBJ1-5, with D maybe TRBD1 (5 bases). Germline V gene data show CDR1 as MNHNS and CDR2 as SASEGT. Trimming took 1 base from V and 0 from J, leaving 13 bases between them. CDR3 length: 17 residues. CDR3 in DNA: TGTGCCAGCAGTGAAGTACGGGGGGTTGTTAGCAATCAGCCCCAGCATTTT. Amino acid sequence: CASSEVRGVVSNQPQHF.

V is TRBV15 and J is TRBJ1-2; 7 bases agree with TRBD1. Germline values: CDR1 LNHNV, CDR2 YYDKDF (reference sequence). The CDR3 extends over 13 amino acids. The ends lost 4 bases at V and 5 bases at J; junction bases unmatched: 4. The CDR3 loop is CATSNQGEYGYTF. The CDR3 coding sequence is TGTGCCACCAGCAACCAGGGGGAATATGGCTACACCTTC.

This chain links TRBV29-1 with TRBJ2-2; 11 bases are shared with TRBD1. The V and J ends lost 4 bases and 5 bases, in that order; junction bases with no gene match: 9. Germline CDR1 SQVTM, CDR2 ANQGSEA. There are 16 residues in the CDR3. CDR3 nucleotides: TGCAGCGTTGTCCTCTCGGGACAGGGGGTGACCGGGGAGCTGTTTTTT. This translates into CSVVLSGQGVTGELFF.

The CDR3 nucleotides read TGTGCCAGTAGTATAGGAGGAAGCGGGGGCAATCAAGATACGCAGTATTTT. This translates into CASSIGGSGGNQDTQYF. The J gene is TRBJ2-3, the V gene TRBV19, with TRBD2 matching over 8 bases. The CDR3 runs to 17 residues. The trim removed 1 base at V and 5 bases at J, leaving 11 bases unmatched. Germline V gene data show CDR1 as LNHDA and CDR2 as SQIVND (reference sequence).

The chain employs TRBV6-4 and TRBJ1-2; D unresolved. V shed 11 bases and J shed 5 bases, with 6 bases lying between them. The CDR3 contains 9 residues. Germline CDR1 MRHNA, CDR2 SNTAGT. The DNA of the CDR3 is TGTGCCGCCGGGTATGGCTACACCTTC. This translates into CAAGYGYTF.

This sequence joins TRBV6-6 and TRBJ2-7, with 7 bases that match TRBD1. The CDR3 totals 15 residues. Unmatched junction bases numbered 10, after V lost 4 bases and J lost 4 bases. Per germline, CDR1 MNHNY and CDR2 SVGAGI (reference sequence). CDR3 sequence: CASSLTGTVSYEQYF. In nucleotides, the CDR3 is TGTGCCAGCAGTTTGACCGGGACAGTCAGTTACGAGCAGTACTTC.

The chain has TRBV14 and TRBJ2-1; D uncertain. The germline V gene encodes CDR1 SGHDN and CDR2 FVKESK. Trimming left V 4 bases short and J 0 bases short, with 7 bases between. The CDR3 has 14 residues. The CDR3 coding sequence is TGTGCCAGCAGCCCTTCGAGCTCCTACAATGAGCAGTTCTTC. Its protein product is CASSPSSSYNEQFF.

V is TRBV5-1 and J is TRBJ2-7; D perhaps matches TRBD1 (6 bases). CDR3 length: 14 residues. Trimming took 4 bases from V and 0 from J, leaving 11 bases between them. The germline V gene has CDR1 SGHRS and CDR2 YFSETQ. The CDR3 nucleotides are TGCGCCAGCAGCGTCCAGGGGATCTCCTACGAGCAGTACTTC. Protein sequence: CASSVQGISYEQYF.

The chain carries TRBV25-1 and TRBJ1-2; 10 bases match TRBD1. CDR1 and CDR2 from the germline V gene are MGHDK and SYGVNS. The CDR3 contains 13 residues. Trimming at V came to 4 bases and at J to 7 bases, leaving 3 bases not matched to a gene. This CDR3 reads CASSGQGASGYTF. CDR3 nucleotide sequence: TGTGCCAGCAGTGGACAGGGGGCGAGTGGCTACACCTTC.

V and J are TRBV9 and TRBJ2-2, with 9 bases that match TRBD1. Germline CDR1 reads SGDLS; CDR2 reads YYNGEE. This CDR3 spans 14 amino acids. The V segment lost 3 bases and the J segment 6 bases; nucleotides outside the gene matches: 3. CDR3: CASSATGGPGELFF. The CDR3 DNA reads TGTGCCAGCAGCGCTACAGGGGGCCCCGGGGAGCTGTTTTTT.

The rearrangement joins TRBV10-3 to TRBJ2-7; TRBD2 matches 11 bases. CDR3 length: 16 amino acids. Germline V gene lookup returns CDR1 ENHRY and CDR2 SYGVKD. The trim removed 5 bases at V and 2 bases at J, leaving 8 bases unmatched. CDR3 DNA: TGTGCCATCAGTTCTCCCGGGACTAGCGGCGCCTACGAGCAGTACTTC. It encodes CAISSPGTSGAYEQYF.

The gene calls are TRBV7-2 and TRBJ2-7, with 11 positions matching TRBD2. Germline-derived CDR1 and CDR2 are SGHTA and FQGNSA. The CDR3 is made up of 14 amino acids. J gave up 2 bases and V 5 bases, and 2 bases lay outside the gene matches. The CDR3 sequence is CASSVTSGTYEQYF. In DNA, the CDR3 is TGTGCCAGCAGCGTGACTAGCGGGACCTACGAGCAGTACTTC.

V and J are TRBV10-3 and TRBJ2-1; D might be TRBD2 (5 bases). This CDR3 contains 15 residues. Per the germline V gene, CDR1 is ENHRY and CDR2 is SYGVKD. The V end was cut by 4 bases, the J end by 5 bases, with 15 bases between. The CDR3 DNA reads TGTGCCATCAGTGCATCTGGAGGAAGGAACAATGAGCAGTTCTTC. Protein: CAISASGGRNNEQFF.

V usage is TRBV5-1 and J usage is TRBJ2-1; 7 bases fit TRBD2. Germline loops: CDR1 SGHRS, CDR2 YFSETQ. This CDR3 is 15 amino acids long. With 0 bases clipped from V and 4 bases from J, the junction kept 4 bases outside the gene matches. The CDR3 DNA reads TGCGCCAGCAGCTTGGGACGGGGGGTTTACAATGAGCAGTTCTTC. It yields the protein CASSLGRGVYNEQFF.

The chain combines TRBV19 with TRBJ2-1; 8 bases agree with TRBD2. V gave up 5 bases and J gave up 3 bases; unmatched junction bases: 9. CDR3 length equals 16 residues. From germline, CDR1 is LNHDA and CDR2 SQIVND (reference sequence). Here the CDR3 DNA reads TGTGCCAGTAGTCTGGGTAGTAGCGGGAACTACAATGAGCAGTTCTTC. It yields the protein CASSLGSSGNYNEQFF. The full variable domain, rest sourced from reference TRBV19 and TRBJ2-1, is DGGITQSPKYLFRKEGQNVTLSCEQNLNHDAMYWYRQDPGQGLRLIYYSQIVNDFQKGDIAEGYSVSREKKESFPLTVTSAQKNPTAFYLCASSLGSSGNYNEQFFGPGTRLTVL.

This chain joins TRBV5-1 and TRBJ2-7; maybe TRBD2 (6 bases). The CDR3 has 15 residues. CDR1 and CDR2 from the germline V gene are SGHRS and YFSETQ. V lost 4 bases, J lost 2 bases, and 16 bases lay in between. CDR3 in DNA: TGCGCCAGCAGCCGCGGACTACCTCCTACCTACGAGCAGTACTTC. It translates to CASSRGLPPTYEQYF.

V usage is TRBV7-9 and J usage is TRBJ2-7; 10 bases line up with TRBD2. This CDR3 is 17 amino acids long. The V gene end was trimmed by 5 bases and the J gene end by 0 bases; junction bases not matched to a gene: 10. The V gene's germline CDR1 is SEHNR and CDR2 FQNEAQ (reference sequence). CDR3 residues: CASSPSVAGGISYEQYF. In DNA, the CDR3 is TGTGCCAGCAGCCCTTCTGTAGCGGGAGGAATCTCCTACGAGCAGTACTTC.

V gene TRBV5-4 combines with J gene TRBJ2-1; D may be TRBD1 (7 bases). The germline V gene encodes CDR1 SGHNT and CDR2 YYREEE (reference sequence). V lost 4 bases and J 2 bases, leaving 13 bases between the germline ends. This CDR3 region has 15 residues. The DNA for the CDR3 is TGTGCCAGCAGCCCGGGGGACAGACCCTACAATGAGCAGTTCTTC. Translating gives CASSPGDRPYNEQFF.

The rearrangement joins TRBV4-3 to TRBJ1-4; D remains ambiguous. The ends were cut back, 0 bases at V and 8 bases at J, with 13 bases in the middle. This CDR3 comprises 15 residues. The V gene's germline CDR1 is LGHNA and CDR2 YSLEER. The CDR3 loop is CASSQDGGRGEKLFF. For the CDR3, the DNA is TGCGCCAGCAGCCAAGATGGCGGCCGCGGAGAAAAACTGTTTTTT.

CDR3 sequence (DNA): TGTGCCAGCAGCGTAGGGGGAGGGAGCACAGATACGCAGTATTTT. This translates into CASSVGGGSTDTQYF. The V gene is TRBV9, the J gene TRBJ2-3, with 7 bases identical to TRBD2. This CDR3 comprises 15 residues. Germline V gene data show CDR1 as SGDLS and CDR2 as YYNGEE. J lost 0 bases, V lost 0 bases, and 1 base had no gene match.

The chain employs TRBV6-5 and TRBJ1-6; D is unresolved. The CDR3 length is 13 residues. Germline V gene lookup returns CDR1 MNHEY and CDR2 SVGAGI. Trimming pared 3 bases from V and 8 bases from J, leaving 8 bases between. This chain's CDR3 is CASSYRRDSPLHF. CDR3 bases: TGTGCCAGCAGTTATAGGAGGGATTCACCCCTCCACTTT.

This chain uses TRBV5-1 with TRBJ2-1; D is possibly TRBD1 (7 bases). Germline V gene data show CDR1 as SGHRS and CDR2 as YFSETQ. This CDR3 is 15 amino acids long. V lost 4 bases and J 8 bases, leaving 19 bases between the germline ends. This CDR3 is CASSPRTGGNDEQFF. The CDR3, as DNA: TGCGCCAGCAGCCCGCGGACAGGAGGGAACGATGAGCAGTTCTTC.

The chain has TRBV27 and TRBJ2-1; 9 nucleotides align to TRBD1. The CDR3 consists of 14 residues. V was pared by 8 bases and J by 4 bases, with 6 bases of the junction left unmatched. The germline gives CDR1 MNHEY, CDR2 SMNVEV (reference sequence). The CDR3 is CASRTGGRYNEQFF. In nucleotides, the CDR3 is TGTGCCAGCCGTACAGGGGGCAGGTACAATGAGCAGTTCTTC.

The chain carries TRBV2 and TRBJ1-2, with TRBD1 matching over 7 bases. In germline, CDR1 is SNHLY, CDR2 FYNNEI. This CDR3 has 14 amino acids. V lost 4 bases to trimming and J lost 2 bases; unmatched junction nucleotides: 4. CDR3 residues: CASSAGDRNYGYTF. DNA of the CDR3: TGTGCCAGCAGTGCCGGGGACAGAAACTATGGCTACACCTTC.

This chain joins TRBV7-9 and TRBJ1-5; tentative D call: TRBD1 (6 bases). Germline lookup yields CDR1 SEHNR and CDR2 FQNEAQ (reference sequence). Trimming took off 6 bases at V and 7 bases at J, with 16 bases between the two ends. This CDR3 spans 14 amino acids. CDR3 DNA sequence: TGTGCCAGCAGTCCGGTAGGGGGTGAACAGCCCCAGCATTTT. As protein: CASSPVGGEQPQHF.

The chain uses TRBV7-8 and TRBJ2-7, with TRBD2 identical over 11 bases. The CDR3 sequence is 15 residues long. With 5 bases clipped from V and 3 bases from J, the junction kept 6 bases outside the gene matches. Germline CDR1 is SGHVS and CDR2 is FQNEAQ. CDR3 sequence reads: CASSQRTSGLYEQYF. The CDR3 DNA is TGTGCCAGCAGCCAGAGGACTAGCGGGCTCTACGAGCAGTACTTC.

The chain carries TRBV4-1 and TRBJ1-5; TRBD1 matches at 9 bases. Germline CDR1 and CDR2: MGHRA and YSYEKL. V was pared by 3 bases and J by 5 bases, with 8 bases of the junction left unmatched. The CDR3 runs to 16 residues. The CDR3 is CASSHRGQGQDQPQHF. Written as DNA, the CDR3 is TGCGCCAGCAGCCACCGGGGACAGGGTCAAGATCAGCCCCAGCATTTT.

V and J are TRBV15 and TRBJ2-5; 9 bases agree with TRBD2. Germline CDR1 and CDR2: LNHNV and YYDKDF (reference sequence). The CDR3 is 16 amino acids. J was trimmed by 2 bases and V by 1 base; bases with no gene match: 5. This chain's CDR3 is CATSRAIAGAQETQYF. The DNA for the CDR3 is TGTGCCACCAGCAGAGCGATAGCGGGAGCTCAAGAGACCCAGTACTTC.

The V and J genes are TRBV7-9 and TRBJ1-1, with TRBD1 as a possible D gene (6 bases). The V end lost 7 bases, the J end lost 6 bases, and 15 bases lay between the germline ends. CDR3 length: 13 residues. Germline V gene data show CDR1 as SEHNR and CDR2 as FQNEAQ (reference sequence). CDR3: CASTEQGRAEAFF. In DNA form, the CDR3 reads TGTGCCAGCACCGAACAGGGTCGGGCTGAAGCTTTCTTT.